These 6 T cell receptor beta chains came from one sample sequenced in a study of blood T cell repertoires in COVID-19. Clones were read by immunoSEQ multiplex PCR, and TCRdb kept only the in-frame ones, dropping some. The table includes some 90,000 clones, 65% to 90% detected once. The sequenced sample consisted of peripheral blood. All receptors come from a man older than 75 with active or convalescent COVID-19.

CDR3 nucleotides: TGTGCCAGCACCCAGTCAGGTTTCAGGGGCTACACCTTC. This translates into CASTQSGFRGYTF. This chain links TRBV28 with TRBJ1-2; D gene ambiguous. Germline values: CDR1 MDHEN, CDR2 SYDVKM. CDR3 length: 13 amino acids. V was cut by 7 bases and J by 8 bases, with 17 bases left in between.

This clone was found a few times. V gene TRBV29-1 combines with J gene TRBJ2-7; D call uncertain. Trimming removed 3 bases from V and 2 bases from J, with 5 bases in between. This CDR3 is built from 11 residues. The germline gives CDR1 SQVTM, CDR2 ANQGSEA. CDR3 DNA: TGCAGCGTTGACGAGGCCTACGAGCAGTACTTC. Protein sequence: CSVDEAYEQYF.

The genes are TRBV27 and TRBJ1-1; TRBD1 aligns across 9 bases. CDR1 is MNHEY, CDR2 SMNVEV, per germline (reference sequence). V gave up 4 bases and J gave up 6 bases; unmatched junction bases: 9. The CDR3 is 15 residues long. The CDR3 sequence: CASSSTPGQGAEAFF. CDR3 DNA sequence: TGTGCCAGCAGTTCGACGCCGGGACAGGGAGCTGAAGCTTTCTTT.

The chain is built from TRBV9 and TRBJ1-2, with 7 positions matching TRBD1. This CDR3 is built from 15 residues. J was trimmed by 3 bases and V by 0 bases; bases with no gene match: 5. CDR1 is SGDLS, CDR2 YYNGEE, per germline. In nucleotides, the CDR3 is TGTGCCAGCAGCGTAGAGAACAGGGGTGACTATGGCTACACCTTC. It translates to CASSVENRGDYGYTF.

The CDR3 nucleotides read TGTGCCAGCAGAACCGGGACAGATAACACCGGGGAGCTGTTTTTT. It yields the protein CASRTGTDNTGELFF. The chain recombines TRBV2 with TRBJ2-2; TRBD1 agrees at 7 bases. The CDR3 contains 15 residues. The ends lost 6 bases at V and 2 bases at J; junction bases unmatched: 6. Germline V gene data show CDR1 as SNHLY and CDR2 as FYNNEI. The full variable domain, its missing parts supplied by reference TRBV2 and TRBJ2-2, is EPEVTQTPSHQVTQMGQEVILRCVPISNHLYFYWYRQILGQKVEFLVSFYNNEISEKSEIFDDQFSVERPDGSNFTLKIRSTKLEDSAMYFCASRTGTDNTGELFFGEGSRLTVL.

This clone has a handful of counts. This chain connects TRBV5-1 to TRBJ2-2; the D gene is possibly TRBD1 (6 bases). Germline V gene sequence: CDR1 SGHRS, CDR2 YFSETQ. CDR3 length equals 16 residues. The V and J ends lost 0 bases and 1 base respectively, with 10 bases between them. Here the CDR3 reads CASSLARGMNTGELFF. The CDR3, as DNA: TGCGCCAGCAGCTTGGCCAGGGGCATGAACACCGGGGAGCTGTTTTTT.